A selection of T cell receptor beta chains follows, all from one sample in a study of a mutant IDH1 vaccine in newly diagnosed glioma. The repertoire was sequenced with immunoSEQ multiplex PCR; TCRdb's copy has only in-frame clones and lacks some. The repertoire consists of roughly 60,000 clones, with about 88% occurring once and the leading ten covering approximately 3.8%. Their specific antigens are unknown. The sequencing used PBMCs, collected from a glioma patient whose treatment included an IDH1 peptide vaccine. All receptors come from a man younger than 40 with glioma. Both conserved end residues are part of each CDR3. D genes are given only for firm matches.

>-|TRBV15
CATSRSGTLGTDTQYF
>TRBD2|TRBV11-2
CASSPRTSGGANTGELFF
>-|TRBV14
CASSQRNPPGGTEAFF
>TRBD1|TRBV5-5
CASSLRDRGGGNTIYF
>-|TRBV9
CASSVEWVNTGELFF
>-|TRBV18
CASSPESTDTQYF
>TRBD1|TRBV18
CASSSTGFQETQYF
>TRBD1|TRBV4-2
CASSHRDRGQSTEAFF
>-|TRBV5-4
CASSLRQAFSYEQYF
>-|TRBV2
CASSLEYQETQYF
>TRBD1|TRBV10-3
CAISETGDRAFF
>-|TRBV29-1
CSVGPRFSTDTQYF
>-|TRBV25-1
CASSESGADQETQYF
>-|TRBV5-1
CASSLDPSGGTDTQYF
>TRBD1|TRBV19
CASHPVGTGTQPLHF
>-|TRBV7-9
CASSLGDMPGQYNEQFF
>TRBD2|TRBV5-6
CASSRPGLAGGRGNEQFF
>-|TRBV18
CASSPLGLPVGEQFF
>-|TRBV18
CASSFSGASNTEAFF
>-|TRBV29-1
CSVETAGWYEQYF
>-|TRBV18
CASSPGGAPKTYEQYF
>-|TRBV5-1
CASASGYEQFF
>TRBD1|TRBV27
CASSRQGNYGYTF
>TRBD1|TRBV2
CASTPAGGRTEAFF
>-|TRBV19
CASSANYGYTF
>-|TRBV19
CASSIVLDTGELFF
>TRBD1|TRBV28
CASRYRGPTYGYTF
>-|TRBV19
CASSTWGNTEAFF
>TRBD1|TRBV6-1
CASSVPDRGNSPLHF
>-|TRBV27
CASSTPLAKNIQYF
>TRBD1|TRBV9
CASSPRTGFSSGANVLTF
>-|TRBV7-9
CASSLSPVGPFIHNSPLHF
>-|TRBV7-9
CASSTWDSGNTIYF
>TRBD1|TRBV27
CASRSGGGSGNTIYF
>TRBD1|TRBV5-1
CASSTGDRVNYGYTF
>TRBD2|TRBV7-9
CASSSPRAGDQVREQFF
>-|TRBV5-4
CASSIPTLNYGYTF